The present entry profiles one T cell receptor beta chain with its context. Its antigen is not known. The V end was cut by 6 bases, the J end by 1 base, with 19 bases between. Germline-derived CDR1 and CDR2 are MDHEN and SYDVKM. This CDR3 has 17 amino acids. The data stem from a study of cytomegalovirus exposure and HLA in healthy donors. Study details: In a previous analysis, 95 million to 130 million unique TCR beta sequences were found from about 190 million T cells. Study findings and constraints: Common viral pathogens seemed to be connected with several of the most significant clusters, according to a later analysis. Later analysis suggested most CMV-associated TCR beta chains were HLA-restricted.

Amplification used 60 Vbeta primers and 13 Jbeta primers. Profiling relied on immunoSEQ multiplex PCR, and the TCRdb table lists in-frame clones only, not all of them. The top ten clones hold about 0.3% of a sample with roughly 290,000 clones, about 80% of them seen once. The receptor's source is a girl aged 2 to 10 in good health and CMV-seronegative. The sequencing input was PBMCs. The chain carries TRBV28 and TRBJ1-5; possibly TRBD1 for D (6 bases). DNA of the CDR3: TGTGCCAGCAGCATCAGGGGCGGGGGGTGGAGCAATCAGCCCCAGCATTTT. This codes for CASSIRGGGWSNQPQHF.